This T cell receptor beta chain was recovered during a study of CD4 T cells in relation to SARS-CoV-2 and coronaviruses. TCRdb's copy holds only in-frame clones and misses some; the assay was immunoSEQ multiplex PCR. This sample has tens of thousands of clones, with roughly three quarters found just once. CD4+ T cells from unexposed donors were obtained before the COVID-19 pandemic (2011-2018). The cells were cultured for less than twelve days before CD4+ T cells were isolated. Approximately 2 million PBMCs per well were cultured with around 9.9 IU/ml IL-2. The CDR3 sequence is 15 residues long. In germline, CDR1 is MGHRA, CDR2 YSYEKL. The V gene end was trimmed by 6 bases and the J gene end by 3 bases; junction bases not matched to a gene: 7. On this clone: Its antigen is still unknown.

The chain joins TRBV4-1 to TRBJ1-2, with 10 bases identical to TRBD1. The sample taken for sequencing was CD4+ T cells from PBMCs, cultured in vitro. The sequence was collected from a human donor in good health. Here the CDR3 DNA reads TGCGCCAGCAGACCACCGGGACAGGGGTACTATGGCTACACCTTC. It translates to CASRPPGQGYYGYTF.